Here is one T cell receptor (beta chain) with its context. The antigen remains unidentified. V shed 0 bases and J 6 bases; nucleotides not matched to a gene: 6. This CDR3 spans 15 amino acids. The germline gives CDR1 LGHNA, CDR2 YNFKEQ. Subsequent to a culture period of less than twelve days, CD4+ T cells were isolated. Infection dated between March and December 2020, before the Alpha, Beta and Delta variants reached the United States. Two-dose vaccination with either BNT162b2 or mRNA-1273 was given to the participants. A half-medium replacement with IL-2 medium was carried out on days 3 and 7. This record comes from a study of vaccination effects on CD4 cells after COVID-19. Study as a whole: ViraFEST assay sequencing came after antigen-specific CD4+ T cells were expanded with viral peptide pools. Post-vaccine samples followed the second dose by a median of 72 days.

Here immunoSEQ multiplex PCR was the method, and the copy in TCRdb shows in-frame clones only, minus some. The sample holds approximately 40,000 clones, more than 65% seen once. This TCR was sampled from a human donor who had a prior SARS-CoV-2 infection. Sequencing used CD4+ T cells from PBMCs cultured without peptide, obtained after COVID-19 vaccination. The chain combines TRBV4-2 with TRBJ1-2, with 8 positions matching TRBD1. The CDR3 nucleotides are TGTGCCAGCAGCCAAGATACGCAGGGGGCTGATGGCTACACCTTC. Translating it yields CASSQDTQGADGYTF.